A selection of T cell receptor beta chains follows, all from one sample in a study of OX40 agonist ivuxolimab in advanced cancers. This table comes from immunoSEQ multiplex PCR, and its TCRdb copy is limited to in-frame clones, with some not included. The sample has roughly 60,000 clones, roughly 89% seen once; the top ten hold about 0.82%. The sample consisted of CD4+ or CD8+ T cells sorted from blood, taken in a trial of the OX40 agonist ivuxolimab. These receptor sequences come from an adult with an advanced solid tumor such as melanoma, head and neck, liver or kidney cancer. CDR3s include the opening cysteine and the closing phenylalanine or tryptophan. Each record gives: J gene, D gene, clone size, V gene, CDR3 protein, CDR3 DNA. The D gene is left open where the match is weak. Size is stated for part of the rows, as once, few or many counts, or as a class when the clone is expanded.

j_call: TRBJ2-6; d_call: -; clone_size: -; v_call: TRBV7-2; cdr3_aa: CASSLGARGTGANVLTF; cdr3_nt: TGTGCCAGCAGCTTAGGGGCACGAGGGACTGGGGCCAACGTCCTGACTTTC
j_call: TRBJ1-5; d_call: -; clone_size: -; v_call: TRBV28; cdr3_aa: CASRSGVTRPQHF; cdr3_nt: TGTGCCAGCAGGTCAGGGGTTACAAGGCCCCAGCATTTT
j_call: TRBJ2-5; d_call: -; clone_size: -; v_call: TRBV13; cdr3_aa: CASRFVWSQETQYF; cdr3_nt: TGTGCCAGCAGATTCGTCTGGTCTCAAGAGACCCAGTACTTC
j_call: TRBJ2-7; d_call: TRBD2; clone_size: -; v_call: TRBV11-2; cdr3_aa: CASSPVTSGPYEQYF; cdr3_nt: TGTGCCAGCAGCCCCGTGACTAGCGGTCCCTACGAGCAGTACTTC
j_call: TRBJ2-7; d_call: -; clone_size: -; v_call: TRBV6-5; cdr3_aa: CASSTYSPYEQYF; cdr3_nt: TGTGCCAGCAGTACCTATAGCCCCTACGAGCAGTACTTC
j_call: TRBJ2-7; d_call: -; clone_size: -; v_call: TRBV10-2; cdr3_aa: CASSGGGLYEQYF; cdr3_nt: TGCGCCAGCAGTGGAGGAGGTCTGTACGAGCAGTACTTC
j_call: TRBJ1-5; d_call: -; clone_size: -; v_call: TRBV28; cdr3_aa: CASSLNRGRPWNQPQHF; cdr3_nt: TGTGCCAGCAGTCTTAATAGGGGGAGACCATGGAATCAGCCCCAGCATTTT
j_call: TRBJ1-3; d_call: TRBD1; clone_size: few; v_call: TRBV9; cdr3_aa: CASSVGRTGSPGNTIYF; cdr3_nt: TGTGCCAGCAGCGTAGGGAGGACAGGGTCCCCTGGAAACACCATATATTTT
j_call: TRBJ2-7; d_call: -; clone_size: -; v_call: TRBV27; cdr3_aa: CASSLSLRGSYEQYF; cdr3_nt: TGTGCCAGCAGTTTATCCCTAAGGGGTTCTTACGAGCAGTACTTC
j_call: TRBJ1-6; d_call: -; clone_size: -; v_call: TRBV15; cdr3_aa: CATSRDSDNSPLHF; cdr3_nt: TGTGCCACCAGCAGAGATTCAGATAATTCACCCCTCCACTTT
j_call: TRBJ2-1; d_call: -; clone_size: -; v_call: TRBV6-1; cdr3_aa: CASSHGGLSYNEQFF; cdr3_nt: TGTGCCAGCAGTCATGGGGGGCTCTCCTACAATGAGCAGTTCTTC
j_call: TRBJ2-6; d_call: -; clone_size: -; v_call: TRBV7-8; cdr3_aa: CASSLEMGYPGANVLTF; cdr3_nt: TGTGCCAGCAGCTTAGAGATGGGTTACCCTGGGGCCAACGTCCTGACTTTC
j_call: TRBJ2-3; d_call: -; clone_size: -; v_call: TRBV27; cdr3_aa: CASKPIMPFGQGSDTQYF; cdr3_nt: TGTGCCAGCAAGCCTATAATGCCTTTTGGGCAGGGGTCGGATACGCAGTATTTT
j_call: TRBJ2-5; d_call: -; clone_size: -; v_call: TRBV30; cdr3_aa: CAWSVLTGTETQYF; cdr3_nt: TGTGCCTGGAGTGTACTCACAGGGACAGAGACCCAGTACTTC
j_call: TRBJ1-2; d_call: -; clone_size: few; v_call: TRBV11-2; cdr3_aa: CASSARQVGYTF; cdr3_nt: TGTGCCAGCAGCGCTAGACAAGTCGGCTACACCTTC
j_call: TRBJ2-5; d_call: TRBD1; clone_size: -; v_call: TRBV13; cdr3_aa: CASSLGDRQETQYF; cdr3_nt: TGTGCCAGCAGCTTAGGGGACAGGCAAGAGACCCAGTACTTC